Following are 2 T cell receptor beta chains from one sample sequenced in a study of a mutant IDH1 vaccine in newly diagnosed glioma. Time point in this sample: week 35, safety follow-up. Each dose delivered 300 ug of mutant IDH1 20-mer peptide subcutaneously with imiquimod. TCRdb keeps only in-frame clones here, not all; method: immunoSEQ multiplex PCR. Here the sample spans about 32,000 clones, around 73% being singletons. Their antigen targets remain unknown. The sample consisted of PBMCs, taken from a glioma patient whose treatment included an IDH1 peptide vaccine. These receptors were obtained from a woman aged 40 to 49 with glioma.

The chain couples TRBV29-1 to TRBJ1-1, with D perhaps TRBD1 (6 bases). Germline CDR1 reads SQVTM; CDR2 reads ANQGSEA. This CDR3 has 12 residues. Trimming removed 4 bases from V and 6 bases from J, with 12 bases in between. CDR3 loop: CSVVWGAAEAFF. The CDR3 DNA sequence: TGCAGCGTTGTTTGGGGGGCCGCTGAAGCTTTCTTT.

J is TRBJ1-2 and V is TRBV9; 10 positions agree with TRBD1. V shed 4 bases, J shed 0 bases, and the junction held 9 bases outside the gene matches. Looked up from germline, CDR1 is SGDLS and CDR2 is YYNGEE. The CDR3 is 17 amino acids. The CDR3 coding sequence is TGTGCCAGCAGCCCCCCGACAGGGGGCCCGTCTAACTATGGCTACACCTTC. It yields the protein CASSPPTGGPSNYGYTF.